Shown below are 17 T cell receptor beta chains from a single sample sequenced in a study of cytomegalovirus exposure and HLA in healthy donors. A multiplex PCR was run with 60 Vbeta primers and 13 Jbeta primers. The table came from immunoSEQ multiplex PCR; TCRdb's copy has only in-frame clones and leaves some out. The sample lists about 180,000 clones, around four fifths seen once, with approximately 2.1% in the top ten. What was sequenced was PBMCs. Receptor source: a woman aged 30 to 39 in good health and CMV-seronegative.

V and J are TRBV7-2 and TRBJ1-1, with a tentative D call TRBD1 (6 bases). Germline V CDR1 and CDR2: SGHTA, FQGNSA. The CDR3 extends over 15 amino acids. The V and J ends lost 2 bases and 2 bases respectively, with 12 bases between them. Here the CDR3 reads CASSLIQGSNTEAFF. The CDR3 DNA follows: TGTGCCAGCAGCTTAATTCAGGGGTCAAACACTGAAGCTTTCTTT.

This clone was counted a few times. The genes are TRBV5-8 and TRBJ1-1; D is uncertain. The CDR3 is made up of 14 amino acids. Trimming pared 0 bases from V and 1 base from J, leaving 7 bases between. From germline, CDR1 is SGHTS and CDR2 YDEGEE. The CDR3 nucleotides are TGTGCCAGCAGCTTGGGAGGGAGGAACACTGAAGCTTTCTTT. This encodes CASSLGGRNTEAFF.

J is TRBJ2-5 and V is TRBV9, with D possibly being TRBD1 (6 bases). Trimming left V 0 bases short and J 2 bases short, with 23 bases between. Per the germline V gene, CDR1 is SGDLS and CDR2 is YYNGEE. The CDR3 is 19 amino acids. CDR3 protein: CASSVAERFGRGPQETQYF. CDR3 DNA: TGTGCCAGCAGCGTAGCTGAGAGGTTTGGCAGGGGCCCTCAAGAGACCCAGTACTTC.

There are a few counts of this clone. V and J are TRBV19 and TRBJ2-3; D unresolved. CDR1 and CDR2 from the germline V gene are LNHDA and SQIVND (reference sequence). With 8 bases removed from V and 8 bases from J, the gap between germline ends came to 17 bases. The CDR3 contains 13 residues. The CDR3 spells CASAPILRGTQYF. Written as DNA, the CDR3 is TGTGCCAGTGCCCCGATCCTCCGCGGTACGCAGTATTTT.

CDR3 loop: CASSDQGYEQYF. CDR3 nucleotides: TGCGCCAGCAGCGACCAGGGTTACGAGCAGTACTTC. The chain joins TRBV5-1 to TRBJ2-7, with a possible D match to TRBD1 (5 bases). Germline V gene lookup returns CDR1 SGHRS and CDR2 YFSETQ. There are 12 residues in the CDR3. V gave up 4 bases and J gave up 4 bases, with 9 bases separating them.

A remark on this clone: The junction and the germline gene differ at one end; a read error may be behind it. The V gene is TRBV30, the J gene TRBJ1-2; D remains unclear. CDR1 and CDR2 from the germline V gene are GTSNPN and SVGIG (reference sequence). CDR3 length: 14 amino acids. Here the CDR3 DNA reads TGTGTCTGGAGTGTAGACCCCAGAATGGGCGGCTACACCTTC. Translated: CVWSVDPRMGGYTF.

The chain combines TRBV15 with TRBJ1-2; TRBD1 is a possible D gene (5 bases). Per germline, CDR1 LNHNV and CDR2 YYDKDF (reference sequence). This CDR3 has 15 residues. V lost 0 bases, J lost 4 bases, and 12 bases lay in between. The CDR3 DNA reads TGTGCCACCAGCAGAGACAGGGCAAACCTCTATGGCTACACCTTC. Translated, it gives CATSRDRANLYGYTF.

The chain combines TRBV19 with TRBJ1-1; D gene uncertain. The CDR3 contains 15 residues. CDR1 is LNHDA and CDR2 is SQIVND in the germline V gene (reference sequence). V was trimmed by 3 bases and J by 0 bases, leaving 11 bases between them. The DNA of the CDR3 is TGTGCCAGTAGTATCCGGGTAATAATGAACACTGAAGCTTTCTTT. It translates to CASSIRVIMNTEAFF. Filled out from reference TRBV19 and TRBJ1-1, the complete variable domain reads DGGITQSPKYLFRKEGQNVTLSCEQNLNHDAMYWYRQDPGQGLRLIYYSQIVNDFQKGDIAEGYSVSREKKESFPLTVTSAQKNPTAFYLCASSIRVIMNTEAFFGQGTRLTVV.

This chain connects TRBV18 to TRBJ1-5; the match to TRBD1 covers 10 bases. The CDR3 has 18 residues. The V and J ends lost 5 bases and 3 bases, in that order; junction bases with no gene match: 13. From germline, CDR1 is KGHSH and CDR2 LQKENI. DNA of the CDR3: TGTGCCAGCTCATCCGGGACAGGGGTTACGGGTCACAATCAGCCCCAGCATTTT. Its protein is CASSSGTGVTGHNQPQHF.

This chain uses TRBV10-1 with TRBJ2-5; TRBD2 matches 11 bases. J was trimmed by 3 bases and V by 0 bases; bases with no gene match: 15. The germline V gene has CDR1 WNHNN and CDR2 SYGVQD (reference sequence). The CDR3 has 20 amino acids. CDR3 nucleotides: TGCGCCAGCAGTGAGTCGGTCGGGCTAGCGGGGGGCCGAATAGAAGAGACCCAGTACTTC. This sequence encodes CASSESVGLAGGRIEETQYF.

The chain carries TRBV11-2 and TRBJ1-1; 10 bases are shared with TRBD1. The CDR3 is 15 residues long. V lost 5 bases and J lost 5; bases outside the gene matches: 8. Looked up from germline, CDR1 is SGHAT and CDR2 is FQNNGV. The DNA of the CDR3 is TGTGCCAGCAGCCCTAGCCGGGACAGGGGAACTGAAGCTTTCTTT. It codes for CASSPSRDRGTEAFF.

This sequence joins TRBV4-3 and TRBJ2-3, with D possibly matching TRBD2 (6 bases). Trimming cost V 6 bases and J 3 bases, with 16 bases left between them. The CDR3 consists of 15 residues. CDR1 and CDR2 (germline): LGHNA, YSLEER. The CDR3, as DNA: TGCGCCAGCAGTCTCGGACGGGGGTCTACAGATACGCAGTATTTT. Translated: CASSLGRGSTDTQYF.

The CDR3 here is CASSLEGVDGYTF. The CDR3 region has the DNA TGCGCCAGCAGCTTAGAGGGAGTAGATGGCTACACCTTC. V gene TRBV5-1 combines with J gene TRBJ1-2; D ambiguous. This CDR3 region has 13 residues. V was cut by 2 bases and J by 6 bases, with 11 bases left in between. Germline V gene data show CDR1 as SGHRS and CDR2 as YFSETQ.

The J gene is TRBJ2-7, the V gene TRBV5-1; 8 nucleotides agree with TRBD1. J gave up 6 bases and V 4 bases, and 15 bases lay outside the gene matches. Germline CDR1 and CDR2: SGHRS and YFSETQ. The CDR3 has 16 residues. For the CDR3, the DNA is TGCGCCAGCAGCCGAGAATTGGCAGGACAGGGAGGCGAGCAGTACTTC. Translation gives CASSRELAGQGGEQYF.

V gene TRBV5-1 combines with J gene TRBJ1-5; 8 nucleotides agree with TRBD1. V shed 4 bases, J shed 6 bases, and the junction held 6 bases outside the gene matches. CDR1 SGHRS and CDR2 YFSETQ come from the germline V gene. This CDR3 region has 14 residues. The CDR3 loop is CASSPGQVGQPQHF. The CDR3 bases are TGCGCCAGCAGCCCGGGACAGGTGGGTCAGCCCCAGCATTTT.

This clone was counted a few times. The chain employs TRBV10-2 and TRBJ2-7; no clear D. Per the germline V gene, CDR1 is WSHSY and CDR2 is SAAADI. The CDR3 spans 13 residues. V shed 0 bases and J shed 0 bases, with 3 bases lying between them. DNA of the CDR3: TGCGCCAGCAGTGAGTCACTCTCCTACGAGCAGTACTTC. Its translation is CASSESLSYEQYF.

The chain recombines TRBV11-2 with TRBJ2-5; TRBD1 aligns across 11 bases. This CDR3 is 16 amino acids long. The germline V gene encodes CDR1 SGHAT and CDR2 FQNNGV. Germline trimming cut 4 bases from V and 4 bases from J; bases unmatched to any gene: 8. The CDR3 region is CASSSDRGRFGETQYF. CDR3 in DNA: TGTGCCAGCAGCTCGGACAGGGGGCGTTTTGGAGAGACCCAGTACTTC.